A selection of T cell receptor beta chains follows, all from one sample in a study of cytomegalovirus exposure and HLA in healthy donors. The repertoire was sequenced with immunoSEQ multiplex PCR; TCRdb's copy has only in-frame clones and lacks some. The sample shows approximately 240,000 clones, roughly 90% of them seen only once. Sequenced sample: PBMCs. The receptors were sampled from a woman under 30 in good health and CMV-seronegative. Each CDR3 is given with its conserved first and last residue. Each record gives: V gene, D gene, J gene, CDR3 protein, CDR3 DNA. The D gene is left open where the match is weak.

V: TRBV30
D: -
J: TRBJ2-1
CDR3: CAWSIADEQFF
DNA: TGTGCCTGGAGTATAGCCGATGAGCAGTTCTTC

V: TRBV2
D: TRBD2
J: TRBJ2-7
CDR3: CASSEAGGGYEQYF
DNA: TGTGCCAGCAGTGAGGCCGGGGGAGGGTACGAGCAGTACTTC

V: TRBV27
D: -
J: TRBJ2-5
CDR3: CASCRLAGETQYF
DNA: TGTGCCAGCTGTAGGCTAGCCGGGGAGACCCAGTACTTC

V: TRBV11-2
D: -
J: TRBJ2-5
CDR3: CASSLVGTQYF
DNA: TGTGCCAGCAGCTTAGTCGGGACCCAGTACTTC

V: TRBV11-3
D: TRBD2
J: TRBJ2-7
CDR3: CASSPPRLAGDYEQYF
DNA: TGTGCCAGCAGCCCCCCCCGACTAGCGGGAGACTACGAGCAGTACTTC

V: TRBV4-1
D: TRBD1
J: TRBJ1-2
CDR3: CASSQTLRTGLSNYGYTF
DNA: TGCGCCAGCAGCCAGACGTTAAGGACAGGGCTCTCTAACTATGGCTACACCTTC

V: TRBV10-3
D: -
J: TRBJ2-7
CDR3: CAISESAGETYEQYF
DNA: TGTGCCATCAGTGAGTCTGCAGGGGAAACCTACGAGCAGTACTTC

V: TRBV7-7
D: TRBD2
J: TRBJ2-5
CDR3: CASSLVGLAGETQYF
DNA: TGTGCCAGCAGCTTAGTCGGGCTAGCGGGAGAGACCCAGTACTTC

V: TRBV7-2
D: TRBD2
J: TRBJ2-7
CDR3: CASSLGLGTSIAHEQYF
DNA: TGTGCCAGCAGCTTAGGTCTAGGGACTAGCATAGCCCACGAGCAGTACTTC

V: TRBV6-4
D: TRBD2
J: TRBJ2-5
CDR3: CASSEEGLAGETQYF
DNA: TGTGCCAGCAGTGAGGAGGGACTAGCGGGGGAGACCCAGTACTTC

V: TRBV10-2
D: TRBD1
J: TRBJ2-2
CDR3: CASRAPWDREPGELFF
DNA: TGCGCCAGCAGGGCCCCCTGGGACAGGGAACCCGGGGAGCTGTTTTTT

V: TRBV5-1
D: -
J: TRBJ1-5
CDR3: CASSLGDLPNQPQHF
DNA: TGCGCCAGCAGCTTGGGGGACTTACCTAACCAGCCCCAGCATTTT

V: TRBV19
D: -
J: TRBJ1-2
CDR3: CASSISGTGSYTF
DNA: TGTGCCAGTAGTATTTCGGGAACAGGGAGCTACACCTTC

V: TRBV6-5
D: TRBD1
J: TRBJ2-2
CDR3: CASSSDRETGELFF
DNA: TGTGCCAGCAGCTCGGACAGGGAGACCGGGGAGCTGTTTTTT

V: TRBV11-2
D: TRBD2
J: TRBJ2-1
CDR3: CASSLVLAGVYNEQFF
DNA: TGTGCCAGCAGCTTAGTACTAGCGGGGGTTTACAATGAGCAGTTCTTC

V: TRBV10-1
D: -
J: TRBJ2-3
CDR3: CASSEVGTDTQYF
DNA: TGCGCCAGCAGTGAGGTCGGCACAGATACGCAGTATTTT